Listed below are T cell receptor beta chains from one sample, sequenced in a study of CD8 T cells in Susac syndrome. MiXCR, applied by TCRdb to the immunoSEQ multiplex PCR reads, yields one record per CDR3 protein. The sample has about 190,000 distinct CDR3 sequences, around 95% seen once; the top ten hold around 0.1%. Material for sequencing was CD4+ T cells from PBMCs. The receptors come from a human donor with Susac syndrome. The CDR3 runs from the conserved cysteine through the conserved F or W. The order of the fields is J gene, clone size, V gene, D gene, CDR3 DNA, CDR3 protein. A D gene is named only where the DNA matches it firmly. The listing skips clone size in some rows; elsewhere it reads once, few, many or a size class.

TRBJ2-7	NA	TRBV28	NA	TGTGCCAGCAGGAAGGGGGTAGTTCCCTACGAGCAGTACTTC	CASRKGVVPYEQYF
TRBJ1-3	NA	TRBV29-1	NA	TGCAGCGTTGCCGGGAGCTCCGGGAACACCATATATTTT	CSVAGSSGNTIYF
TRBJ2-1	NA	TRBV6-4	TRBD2	TGTGCCAGCAGTGACTCGCCGGGACTAGCGGGGGGGATAAACAATGAGCAGTTCTTC	CASSDSPGLAGGINNEQFF
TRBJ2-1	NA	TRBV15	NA	TGTGCCACCAGCGGCTCCTACAATGAGCAGTTCTTC	CATSGSYNEQFF
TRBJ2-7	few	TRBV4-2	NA	TGTGCCAGCAGCCAAGACCCGGACTACGAGCAGTACTTC	CASSQDPDYEQYF
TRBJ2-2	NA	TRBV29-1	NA	TGCAGCGTTGCTGGTGCCGGGGAGCTGTTTTTT	CSVAGAGELFF
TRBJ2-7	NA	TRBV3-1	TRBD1	TGTGCCAGCAGCAGGGGGGACAGGGCCTACGAGCAGTACTTC	CASSRGDRAYEQYF
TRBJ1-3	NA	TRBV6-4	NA	TGTGCCAGCAGTGCTCGGGATGACGGAAACACCATATATTTT	CASSARDDGNTIYF
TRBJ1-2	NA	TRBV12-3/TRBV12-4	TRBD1	TGTGCCAGCAGTAAGGACAGGGTCCATGGCTACACCTTC	CASSKDRVHGYTF
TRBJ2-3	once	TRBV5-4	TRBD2	TGTGCCAGCAGCTTTCCGCCTAGCGGGGGGGCTGATACGCAGTATTTT	CASSFPPSGGADTQYF
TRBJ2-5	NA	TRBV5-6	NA	TGTGCCAGCAGTTCCGGACTATCGGAGACCCAGTACTTC	CASSSGLSETQYF
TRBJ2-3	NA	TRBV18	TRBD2	TGTGCCAGCTCACCTCGTTCTAGCGGGGGGGCCCGCACAGATACGCAGTATTTT	CASSPRSSGGARTDTQYF
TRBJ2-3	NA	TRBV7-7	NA	TGTGCTAGCAGCTTAAGTGCGGGTAGTCCCACAGATACGCAGTATTTT	CASSLSAGSPTDTQYF
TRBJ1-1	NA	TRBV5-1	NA	TGCGCCAGCAGCTTGGGGGTGGGGAACACTGAAGCTTTCTTT	CASSLGVGNTEAFF
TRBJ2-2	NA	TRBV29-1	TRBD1	TGCAGCGTGGGACAGCCCGGGGAGCTGTTTTTT	CSVGQPGELFF
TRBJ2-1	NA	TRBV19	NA	TGTGCCAGTAGTATCGGATTTGGGGGCGGGGGCGCCTACAATGAGCAGTTCTTC	CASSIGFGGGGAYNEQFF
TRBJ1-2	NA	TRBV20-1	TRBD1	TGCAGCAGACGACAGGGGCAGACTAACTATGGCTACACCTTC	CSRRQGQTNYGYTF
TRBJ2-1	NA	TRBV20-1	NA	TGCAGTGCTAGAGATCGAGGGATGTACTACAATGAGCAGTTCTTC	CSARDRGMYYNEQFF
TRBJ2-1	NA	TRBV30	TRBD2	TGTGCCTGGAAGGTAACTAGCGGGACCTACAATGAGCAGTTCTTC	CAWKVTSGTYNEQFF
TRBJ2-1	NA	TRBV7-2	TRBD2	TGTGCCAGCAGCCCCGGACTAGCGGGGGTGTACAATGAGCAGTTCTTC	CASSPGLAGVYNEQFF
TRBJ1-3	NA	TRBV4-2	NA	TGTGCCAGCAGCCAAGATGGCAGTTCGGACACCATATATTTT	CASSQDGSSDTIYF
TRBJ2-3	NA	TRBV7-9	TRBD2	TGTGCCAGCAGCTTAGCCAGCGGGGGGCCGGATACGCAGTATTTT	CASSLASGGPDTQYF